This TCR beta chain is from a study of T cells in Graves' hyperthyroidism and ophthalmopathy. Notes on the study in general: It was a median 6.5 months before onset that the model predicted ophthalmopathy.

Using RNA transcripts as the source, TCR beta CDR3 regions were amplified. The primer set for the first-round RT-PCR of the TCR CDR3 was HTBI. TCRdb re-analysed the multiplex PCR reads in MiXCR, keeping a single row per CDR3 protein. This sample has roughly 500,000 distinct CDR3 sequences, with approximately 16% found just once. This clonotype has at least ten counts. Its target is unknown. This CDR3 has 16 amino acids. Germline values: CDR1 SGHRS, CDR2 YFSETQ. V was pared by 0 bases and J by 3 bases, with 7 bases of the junction left unmatched. Subjects with ophthalmopathy showed a Clinical Activity Score no lower than 3, a NOSPECS grade no lower than 4, and a duration shorter than 3 months. Uncontrolled infections, other autoimmune diseases, pregnancy or lactation led to exclusion of patients.

The sample comprised blood. The chain links TRBV5-1 to TRBJ2-3; TRBD2 matches 7 bases. The TCR comes from a woman between 25 and 40 years old with Graves' ophthalmopathy. Written as DNA, the CDR3 is TGCGCCAGCAGCTTGGTCTTGACTAGCTCAACAGATACGCAGTATTTT. It yields the protein CASSLVLTSSTDTQYF.